The rows below give T cell receptor beta chains drawn from one sample of a study of blood T cell repertoires in COVID-19. Assay: immunoSEQ multiplex PCR; the TCRdb copy retains only in-frame clones and omits some. The table has 89,000 or so clones, roughly 88% seen once; the top ten hold around 12%. Sequenced: peripheral blood. Receptor source: a human donor in a cohort sampled during active COVID-19. Each CDR3 is given with its conserved first and last residue. The D gene is left open where the match is weak. Not all rows give a size; the values are once, few, many and, for expanded clones, a class.

cdr3_length clone_size j_call v_call d_call cdr3_aa cdr3_nt
18 . TRBJ1-3 TRBV5-1 . CASSLLGAGISSGNTIYF TGCGCCAGCAGCTTGTTAGGGGCCGGCATAAGCTCTGGAAACACCATATATTTT
14 . TRBJ2-1 TRBV9 TRBD2 CASGSGRAVDEQFF TGTGCCAGCGGGTCCGGGAGGGCCGTGGATGAGCAGTTCTTC
16 medium-sized TRBJ2-3 TRBV28 . CASSLLGRRSTDTQYF TGTGCCAGCAGTTTATTAGGGCGGAGGAGCACAGATACGCAGTATTTT
15 few TRBJ1-1 TRBV15 TRBD1 CATSWPGQGNTEAFF TGTGCCACCAGCTGGCCGGGACAGGGGAACACTGAAGCTTTCTTT
11 . TRBJ2-3 TRBV7-8 . CASSLTDTQYF TGTGCCAGCAGTCTCACAGATACGCAGTATTTT
14 . TRBJ1-6 TRBV9 . CASSGGSGNSPLHF TGTGCCAGCAGCGGCGGGTCCGGGAATTCACCCCTCCACTTT
13 . TRBJ1-1 TRBV2 . CASSITTDTEAFF TGTGCCAGCAGCATTACGACAGACACTGAAGCTTTCTTT
17 few TRBJ2-3 TRBV4-2 TRBD1 CASSRTQGQGVTDTQYF TGTGCCAGCAGCCGGACACAGGGACAGGGGGTAACAGATACGCAGTATTTT
17 . TRBJ2-1 TRBV24-1 TRBD2 CATSDLLGTSGIDEQFF TGTGCCACCAGTGATTTGCTCGGGACTAGCGGGATCGATGAGCAGTTCTTC
17 . TRBJ2-5 TRBV27 TRBD1 CASSPNHPGQGKETQYF TGTGCCAGCAGTCCAAACCACCCGGGACAGGGTAAAGAGACCCAGTACTTC
12 . TRBJ1-2 TRBV10-3 TRBD1 CAISEGTEGYTF TGTGCCATCAGTGAAGGGACAGAAGGCTACACCTTC
16 . TRBJ1-1 TRBV5-5 TRBD1 CASSLGQGFRGSEAFF TGTGCCAGCAGCTTGGGACAGGGGTTCCGCGGGTCGGAAGCTTTCTTT
13 many TRBJ2-1 TRBV30 TRBD2 CAWSSGGYPEQFF TGTGCCTGGAGTAGCGGGGGCTATCCTGAGCAGTTCTTC
18 . TRBJ2-2 TRBV7-2 TRBD2 CASSPTGTSLTYTGELFF TGTGCCAGCAGCCCGACCGGGACTAGTTTAACATACACCGGGGAGCTGTTTTTT
16 . TRBJ1-3 TRBV19 TRBD1 CASSTPRQGSGNTIYF TGTGCCAGTAGTACACCTCGACAGGGCTCTGGAAACACCATATATTTT
16 . TRBJ1-1 TRBV4-2 TRBD1 CASSQAPGQLNTEAFF TGTGCCAGCAGCCAAGCCCCGGGACAGTTGAACACTGAAGCTTTCTTT
14 . TRBJ2-5 TRBV28 . CASSLLAGLSDQYF TGTGCCAGCAGTTTATTAGCCGGACTATCAGACCAGTACTTC
14 once TRBJ2-3 TRBV7-3 . CASSLSASTDTQYF TGTGCCAGCAGCTTAAGCGCTAGCACAGATACGCAGTATTTT
16 few TRBJ2-7 TRBV4-3 . CASSQGFGQILYEQYF TGCGCCAGCAGCCAAGGTTTTGGGCAGATCCTTTACGAGCAGTACTTC
14 . TRBJ1-5 TRBV6-5 . CASTRSPGNQPQHF TGTGCCAGCACGCGGAGCCCAGGCAATCAGCCCCAGCATTTT
18 . TRBJ1-3 TRBV6-1 . CASSEAWGGRARGNTIYF TGTGCCAGCAGTGAAGCATGGGGTGGCAGGGCGCGCGGAAACACCATATATTTT
13 once TRBJ1-1 TRBV2 . CASSAYGGTEAFF TGTGCCAGCAGTGCCTACGGGGGTACTGAAGCTTTCTTT
15 . TRBJ1-1 TRBV18 . CASSPPLGPNTEAFF TGTGCCAGCTCACCACCGTTGGGCCCGAACACTGAAGCTTTCTTT
16 few TRBJ1-5 TRBV9 . CASSPSGGEVGQPQHF TGTGCCAGCAGCCCCTCTGGGGGGGAGGTTGGTCAGCCCCAGCATTTT
12 . TRBJ2-3 TRBV6-2/TRBV6-3 . CASSYRGDTQYF TGTGCCAGCAGTTACCGGGGTGATACGCAGTATTTT
11 . TRBJ2-7 TRBV6-2/TRBV6-3 . CASSPLYEQYF TGTGCCAGCAGCCCCCTCTACGAGCAGTACTTC
18 few TRBJ1-2 TRBV7-2 . CASSLVGSRAGQQDGYTF TGTGCCAGCAGCTTAGTAGGGTCTAGAGCCGGACAACAAGACGGCTACACCTTC
17 . TRBJ2-1 TRBV19 TRBD1 CASSPVTGGITYNEQFF TGTGCCAGTAGTCCCGTGACAGGGGGCATCACCTACAATGAGCAGTTCTTC
18 . TRBJ2-5 TRBV18 TRBD2 CASSPPWGLAGEQETQYF TGTGCCAGCTCACCTCCTTGGGGACTAGCGGGGGAACAAGAGACCCAGTACTTC
15 . TRBJ1-5 TRBV6-5 . CASSPEGQTHQPQHF TGTGCCAGCAGTCCAGAAGGACAGACACATCAGCCCCAGCATTTT
15 . TRBJ2-5 TRBV4-2 . CASSQGLGGQETQYF TGTGCCAGCAGCCAAGGATTGGGGGGACAAGAGACCCAGTACTTC
15 . TRBJ1-2 TRBV7-9 TRBD1 CASSPLGQNNYGYTF TGTGCCAGCAGCCCCCTGGGACAGAACAACTATGGCTACACCTTC
15 once TRBJ2-1 TRBV5-1 . CASSQGKYSYNEQFF TGCGCCAGCAGCCAGGGGAAGTACTCCTACAATGAGCAGTTCTTC
16 . TRBJ1-4 TRBV6-5 . CASSYSGEATNEKLFF TGTGCCAGCAGTTACTCAGGGGAGGCGACTAATGAAAAACTGTTTTTT
13 . TRBJ1-1 TRBV9 . CASALGGSTEAFF TGTGCCAGCGCGTTAGGAGGGTCCACTGAAGCTTTCTTT
16 . TRBJ1-2 TRBV6-2/TRBV6-3 . CASSYPIEQANYGYTF TGTGCCAGCAGTTACCCCATAGAGCAAGCTAACTATGGCTACACCTTC
13 . TRBJ1-4 TRBV4-2 . CASSQVFNEKLFF TGTGCCAGCAGCCAAGTATTTAATGAAAAACTGTTTTTT
18 . TRBJ2-1 TRBV19 TRBD2 CASSQPGLAGSGGNEQFF TGTGCCAGTAGTCAACCGGGACTAGCGGGATCGGGGGGCAATGAGCAGTTCTTC
19 . TRBJ1-4 TRBV5-6 TRBD1 CASSSPFGIRQGPDEKLFF TGTGCCAGCAGCTCCCCTTTTGGTATCCGACAGGGGCCGGATGAAAAACTGTTTTTT
14 once TRBJ1-4 TRBV2 TRBD1 CASTLDRNRVELFF TGTGCCAGCACCCTGGACAGGAACCGAGTGGAACTGTTTTTT
11 . TRBJ1-2 TRBV19 . CASTRNYGYTF TGTGCCAGTACGAGAAACTATGGCTACACCTTC
17 . TRBJ1-6 TRBV4-3 TRBD1 CASSQDVGQGDNSPLHF TGCGCCAGCAGCCAAGATGTAGGACAGGGAGATAATTCACCCCTCCACTTT
14 . TRBJ2-1 TRBV7-9 . CASSPGLATNEQFF TGTGCCAGCAGCCCGGGCCTAGCAACGAATGAGCAGTTCTTC
13 . TRBJ2-2 TRBV7-3 TRBD1 CASSLQGEGELFF TGTGCCAGCAGTTTACAGGGGGAAGGGGAGCTGTTTTTT
17 once TRBJ2-2 TRBV7-3 TRBD1 CASSLHGGTASSGELFF TGTGCCAGCAGCTTACATGGTGGGACAGCGTCATCCGGGGAGCTGTTTTTT
16 . TRBJ1-1 TRBV19 TRBD1 CASSPMTGYPNTEAFF TGTGCCAGTAGTCCAATGACAGGGTATCCGAACACTGAAGCTTTCTTT
14 . TRBJ1-1 TRBV27 . CASSANRDGTEAFF TGTGCCAGCAGCGCCAACAGGGACGGCACTGAAGCTTTCTTT
14 . TRBJ1-5 TRBV19 . CASSIIAGNQPQHF TGTGCCAGTAGTATAATCGCGGGTAATCAGCCCCAGCATTTT
13 . TRBJ1-1 TRBV9 TRBD1 CASSLTGGAGAFF TGTGCCAGCAGCCTAACAGGGGGCGCTGGAGCTTTCTTT
14 . TRBJ2-1 TRBV10-3 . CAISDGGLHNEQFF TGTGCCATCAGTGATGGGGGACTTCACAATGAGCAGTTCTTC